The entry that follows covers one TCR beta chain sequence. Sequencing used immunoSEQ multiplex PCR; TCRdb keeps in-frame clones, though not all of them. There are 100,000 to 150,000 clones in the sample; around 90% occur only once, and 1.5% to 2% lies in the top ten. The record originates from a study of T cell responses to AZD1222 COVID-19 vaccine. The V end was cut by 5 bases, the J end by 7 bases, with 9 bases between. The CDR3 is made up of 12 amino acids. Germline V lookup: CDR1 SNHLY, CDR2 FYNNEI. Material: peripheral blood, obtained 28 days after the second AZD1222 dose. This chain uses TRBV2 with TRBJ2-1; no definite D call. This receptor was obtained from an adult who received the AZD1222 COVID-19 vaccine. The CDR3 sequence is CASSKTENEQFF. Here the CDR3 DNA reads TGTGCCAGCAGTAAGACCGAAAATGAGCAGTTCTTC.